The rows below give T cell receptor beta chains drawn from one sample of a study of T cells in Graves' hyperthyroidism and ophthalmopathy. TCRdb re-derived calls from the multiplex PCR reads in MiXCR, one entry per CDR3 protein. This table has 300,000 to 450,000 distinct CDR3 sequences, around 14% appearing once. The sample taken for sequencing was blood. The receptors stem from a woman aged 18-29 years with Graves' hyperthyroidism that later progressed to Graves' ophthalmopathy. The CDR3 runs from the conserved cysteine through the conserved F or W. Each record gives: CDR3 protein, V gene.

CDR3 protein: CASARIAGGSLNTDTQYF
V gene: TRBV19

CDR3 protein: CASTNRGALNTGELFF
V gene: TRBV12-3/TRBV12-4

CDR3 protein: CSAKPGLAGVYEQYF
V gene: TRBV20-1

CDR3 protein: CASSLMASAHTDTQYF
V gene: TRBV7-9

CDR3 protein: CASRRTDLSREQYF
V gene: TRBV27

CDR3 protein: CASTSPGAYEQYF
V gene: TRBV12-3/TRBV12-4

CDR3 protein: CAGSQGGTGVHTEAFF
V gene: TRBV28

CDR3 protein: CASTLAGGRTDTQYF
V gene: TRBV12-3/TRBV12-4

CDR3 protein: CSAAGTGKTGELFF
V gene: TRBV20-1

CDR3 protein: CASSLGLSDGYTF
V gene: TRBV28

CDR3 protein: CGSSYGLFGSYNGQFF
V gene: TRBV6-2/TRBV6-3

CDR3 protein: CASSPGLTTDTQYF
V gene: TRBV7-3

CDR3 protein: CSVEISGTRTDTQYF
V gene: TRBV29-1

CDR3 protein: CAQVESRLAGKKLTQYF
V gene: TRBV2

CDR3 protein: CASSGGRGYEQYF
V gene: TRBV5-1

CDR3 protein: CASSQVGEIYNEQFF
V gene: TRBV4-3

CDR3 protein: CASSPIQGANVLTF
V gene: TRBV11-2

CDR3 protein: CASRGLAGASETQYF
V gene: TRBV7-2

CDR3 protein: CASSPASGRAHEQYF
V gene: TRBV7-6

CDR3 protein: CASSPDRTSGRTGEQYF
V gene: TRBV9

CDR3 protein: CASSYDSGVRETQYF
V gene: TRBV6-6

CDR3 protein: CASSPGQGATAYEQYF
V gene: TRBV7-9

CDR3 protein: CSARARISYEQYF
V gene: TRBV20-1

CDR3 protein: CASSYTVPYNEQFF
V gene: TRBV6-2/TRBV6-3

CDR3 protein: CASSQAPLAGGYEQYF
V gene: TRBV4-1

CDR3 protein: CASSLRSEQYF
V gene: TRBV7-2

CDR3 protein: CSARDRLHIQYF
V gene: TRBV20-1

CDR3 protein: CASSEAGTALYEQYF
V gene: TRBV6-1

CDR3 protein: CASSLGQINEQFF
V gene: TRBV18

CDR3 protein: CSASGGPSNQPQHF
V gene: TRBV20-1

CDR3 protein: CSVEEGGQGTLEQYF
V gene: TRBV29-1

CDR3 protein: CASSFRPSEQFF
V gene: TRBV12-3/TRBV12-4

CDR3 protein: CASSEGTALGGNQPQHF
V gene: TRBV6-1

CDR3 protein: CASSQLSTGELFF
V gene: TRBV3-1

CDR3 protein: CASRDAGGPYTQYF
V gene: TRBV6-1

CDR3 protein: CSADPTEYGEAFF
V gene: TRBV20-1

CDR3 protein: CASSPHSWSHEKLFF
V gene: TRBV28

CDR3 protein: CSARDISTNNEQFF
V gene: TRBV20-1

CDR3 protein: CASSQNRFGGTVAITDTQYF
V gene: TRBV3-1

CDR3 protein: CSARDRPRLIRTEAFF
V gene: TRBV20-1

CDR3 protein: CSALKPGLTYYEQYF
V gene: TRBV20-1

CDR3 protein: CSARKAGGNEQFF
V gene: TRBV20-1

CDR3 protein: CASSGSGFHTEAFF
V gene: TRBV28

CDR3 protein: CEVRGPGIDQPQHF
V gene: TRBV19

CDR3 protein: CSATGTGTIAKNIQYF
V gene: TRBV20-1

CDR3 protein: CASSQQGAGYEQYF
V gene: TRBV18

CDR3 protein: CASSYGTRKDEQFF
V gene: TRBV6-2/TRBV6-3

CDR3 protein: CASSPILKVTLMNTEAFF
V gene: TRBV18

CDR3 protein: CASSERGSLDTQYF
V gene: TRBV6-1

CDR3 protein: CASSDDRREQFF
V gene: TRBV2

CDR3 protein: CASSTRASGRSYEQYF
V gene: TRBV28

CDR3 protein: CASSLQYDEKLFF
V gene: TRBV27

CDR3 protein: CSVRMDEQYF
V gene: TRBV29-1

CDR3 protein: CASSLGGGQNEQYF
V gene: TRBV5-1

CDR3 protein: CASRGDSNQPQHF
V gene: TRBV19